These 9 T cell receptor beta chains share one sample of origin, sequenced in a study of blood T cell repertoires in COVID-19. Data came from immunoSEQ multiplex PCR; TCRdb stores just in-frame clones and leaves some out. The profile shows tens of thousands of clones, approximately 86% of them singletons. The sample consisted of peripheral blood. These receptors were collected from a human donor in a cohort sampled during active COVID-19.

CDR3 nucleotides: TGTGCCACCAGTGGCAGCGGGTCTAGCACAGATACGCAGTATTTT. Amino acid sequence: CATSGSGSSTDTQYF. The chain uses TRBV24-1 and TRBJ2-3, with D tentatively TRBD2 (6 bases). V shed 5 bases and J shed 0 bases, with 11 bases lying between them. This CDR3 region has 15 residues. Germline V gives CDR1 KGHDR, CDR2 SFDVKD.

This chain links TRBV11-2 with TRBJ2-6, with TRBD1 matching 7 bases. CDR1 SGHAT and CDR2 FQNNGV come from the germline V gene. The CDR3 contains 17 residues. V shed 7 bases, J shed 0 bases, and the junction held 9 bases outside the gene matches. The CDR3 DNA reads TGTGCCAGCAACGGACAGGCCTCTGGCTCTGGGGCCAACGTCCTGACTTTC. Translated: CASNGQASGSGANVLTF. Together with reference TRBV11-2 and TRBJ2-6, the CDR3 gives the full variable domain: EAGVAQSPRYKIIEKRQSVAFWCNPISGHATLYWYQQILGQGPKLLIQFQNNGVVDDSQLPKDRFSAERLKGVDSTLKIQPAKLEDSAVYLCASNGQASGSGANVLTFGAGSRLTVL.

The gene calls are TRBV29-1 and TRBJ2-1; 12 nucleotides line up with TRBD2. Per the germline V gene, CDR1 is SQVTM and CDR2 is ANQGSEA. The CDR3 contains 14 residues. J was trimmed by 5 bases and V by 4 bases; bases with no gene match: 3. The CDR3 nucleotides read TGCAGCGTTGCCACTAGCGGGAGGAACAATGAGCAGTTCTTC. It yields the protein CSVATSGRNNEQFF.

The CDR3 spells CASIGVGHRNYGYTF. CDR3 sequence (DNA): TGTGCCAGCATTGGAGTCGGACATAGAAACTATGGCTACACCTTC. This chain links TRBV2 with TRBJ1-2; D is perhaps TRBD1 (5 bases). This CDR3 is built from 15 residues. Germline V gene lookup returns CDR1 SNHLY and CDR2 FYNNEI. V lost 7 bases, J lost 2 bases, and 17 bases lay in between.

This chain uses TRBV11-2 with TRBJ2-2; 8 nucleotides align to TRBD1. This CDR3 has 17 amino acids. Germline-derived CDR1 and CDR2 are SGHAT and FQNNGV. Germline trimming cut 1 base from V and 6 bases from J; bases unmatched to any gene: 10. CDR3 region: CASSLGSWTGRSGELFF. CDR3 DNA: TGTGCCAGCAGCTTAGGAAGCTGGACAGGGAGGTCCGGGGAGCTGTTTTTT.

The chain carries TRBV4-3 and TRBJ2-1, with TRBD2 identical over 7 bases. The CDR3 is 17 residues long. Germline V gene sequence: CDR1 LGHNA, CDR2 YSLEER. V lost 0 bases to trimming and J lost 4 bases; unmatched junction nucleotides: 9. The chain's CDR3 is CASSQEVGSGLYNEQFF. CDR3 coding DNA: TGCGCCAGCAGCCAAGAAGTAGGTAGCGGGCTTTACAATGAGCAGTTCTTC.

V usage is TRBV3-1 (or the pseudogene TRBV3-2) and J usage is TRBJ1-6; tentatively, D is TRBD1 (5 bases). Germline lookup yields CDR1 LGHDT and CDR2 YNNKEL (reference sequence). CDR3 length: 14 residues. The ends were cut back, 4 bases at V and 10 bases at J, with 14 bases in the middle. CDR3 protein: CASSRSRAGSPLHF. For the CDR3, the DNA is TGTGCCAGCAGCCGGAGTAGGGCAGGGTCACCCCTCCACTTT.

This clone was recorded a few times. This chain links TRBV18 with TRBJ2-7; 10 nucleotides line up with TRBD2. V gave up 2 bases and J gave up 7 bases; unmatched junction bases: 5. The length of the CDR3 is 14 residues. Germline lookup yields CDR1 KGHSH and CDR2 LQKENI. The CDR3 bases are TGTGCCAGCTCACCAGTCGCTAGCGGGAGAGAGCAGTACTTC. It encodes CASSPVASGREQYF. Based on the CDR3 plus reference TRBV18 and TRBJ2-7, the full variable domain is NAGVMQNPRHLVRRRGQEARLRCSPMKGHSHVYWYRQLPEEGLKFMVYLQKENIIDESGMPKERFSAEFPKEGPSILRIQQVVRGDSAAYFCASSPVASGREQYFGPGTRLTVT.

Here the CDR3 reads CASSLGTLTYEQYF. CDR3 nucleotides: TGTGCCAGCAGCTTAGGGACACTTACCTACGAGCAGTACTTC. The V gene is TRBV11-2, the J gene TRBJ2-7; possible D gene TRBD1, 5 bases. There are 14 residues in the CDR3. V was clipped by 1 base and J by 2 bases, with 9 bases between them. Germline loops: CDR1 SGHAT, CDR2 FQNNGV.